This T cell receptor beta chain was identified in a study of sequential checkpoint blockade in melanoma. Study in general: DNA from 91 pretreatment tumor samples underwent TCRβ immunosequencing. Study-level points and caveats: About 30 times likelier clinical benefit followed increased tumor T-cell fraction and clonality.

Clones were sequenced by immunoSEQ multiplex PCR, and TCRdb holds only the in-frame ones, with some missing. The table records about 37,000 clones, around 32% of them present only once. CDR1 and CDR2 from the germline V gene are MNHGY and SAAAGT. The CDR3 is made up of 14 amino acids. Concerning this clone itself: Its antigen is still unknown. Relative to the germline gene, one junction end is altered; a read error may explain this.

The treatment was: randomized to nivolumab then ipilimumab (arm A) or the reverse (arm B). Sequences were derived from tumor tissue (inferred from file names), sampled from a patient given nivolumab and ipilimumab in sequence. The receptor was isolated from a human donor with melanoma. The V call is TRBV6-8, the J call TRBJ2-3, with 8 bases matching TRBD1. The CDR3 loop reads CASTPGDRQGQGGF. In DNA form, the CDR3 reads TGTGCCAGCACCCCGGGAGATAGACAGGGGCAAGGAGGTTTT.